This TCR beta chain was captured in a study of blood T cell repertoires in COVID-19. In the original workflow: Reference gene primer amplification yielded estimated nucleated cell counts. Only in-frame clones appear in the TCRdb table, and some are missing; sequencing was by immunoSEQ multiplex PCR. V and J calls and clone size are those listed in that table; D and trimming were worked out from the DNA. The sample shows 250,000 to 350,000 clones, 84% of them seen only once. The CDR3 has 16 residues. Germline CDR1 and CDR2: SGHRS and YFSETQ. Trimming cost V 0 bases and J 6 bases, with 19 bases left between them.

The sequenced material came from peripheral blood. The TCR originated in a human donor with COVID-19, enrolled during active disease. The donor label of this sample is uncertain. The chain links TRBV5-1 to TRBJ2-7; weak D call: TRBD2 (6 bases). DNA for the CDR3: TGCGCCAGCAGCTTGGTCCCCCCAGCGGCCGGGGGCGAGCAGTACTTC. Translating gives CASSLVPPAAGGEQYF. Drawing the rest from reference TRBV5-1 and TRBJ2-7, the complete variable domain is KAGVTQTPRYLIKTRGQQVTLSCSPISGHRSVSWYQQTPGQGLQFLFEYFSETQRNKGNFPGRFSGRQFSNSRSEMNVSTLELGDSALYLCASSLVPPAAGGEQYFGPGTRLTVT.